Listed here are 8 T cell receptor beta chains from one sample, sequenced in a study of blood T cell repertoires in COVID-19. Produced via immunoSEQ multiplex PCR; TCRdb's table is partial and in-frame only. The sample has 260,000 or so clones, about 87% seen once. Sequenced material: PBMCs or T cells enriched from blood (not recorded which). These receptors were collected from a woman aged 25 to 39 with acute COVID-19.

This sequence joins TRBV30 and TRBJ2-7; D unclear. The V end was cut by 1 base, the J end by 0 bases, with 7 bases between. The CDR3 sequence is 13 residues long. The germline V gene has CDR1 GTSNPN and CDR2 SVGIG (reference sequence). CDR3 sequence: CAWSEWSSYEQYF. CDR3 bases: TGTGCCTGGAGTGAATGGAGCTCCTACGAGCAGTACTTC.

On this clone itself: Other DNA variants within this sample encode the same CDR3. The genes are TRBV7-9 and TRBJ2-2; no reliable D call. V was shortened by 5 bases and J by 5 bases, with 9 bases between the two germline ends. Per germline, CDR1 SEHNR and CDR2 FQNEAQ (reference sequence). The CDR3 has 13 amino acids. As DNA, the CDR3 is TGTGCCAGCAGCCCCGTTGTAACCGGGGAGCTGTTTTTT. Translation gives CASSPVVTGELFF.

In nucleotides, the CDR3 is TGTGCCAGCAGCCCCGTCATGGGGGCGGAAAAACTGTTTTTT. It encodes CASSPVMGAEKLFF. The chain recombines TRBV7-2 with TRBJ1-4; TRBD1 is a possible D gene (6 bases). The CDR3 spans 14 residues. Between the trimmed V and J ends, which lost 5 bases and 8 bases, there was a span of 15 bases. CDR1 is SGHTA, CDR2 FQGNSA, per germline.

The CDR3 is CASGPRLGDLETQYF. The CDR3 DNA sequence: TGCGCCAGCGGACCCCGACTCGGGGATCTAGAGACCCAGTACTTC. The V gene is TRBV5-1, the J gene TRBJ2-5; D may be TRBD2 (5 bases). CDR3 length: 15 residues. Germline V gene sequence: CDR1 SGHRS, CDR2 YFSETQ. Trimming cost V 7 bases and J 4 bases, with 20 bases left between them.

The chain links TRBV6-6 to TRBJ1-4; possibly TRBD1 for D (5 bases). The CDR3 is made up of 16 amino acids. The ends were cut back, 6 bases at V and 4 bases at J, with 18 bases in the middle. CDR1 is MNHNY, CDR2 SVGAGI, per germline (reference sequence). The chain's CDR3 is CASSHNPGQSNEKLFF. CDR3 DNA: TGTGCCAGCAGCCATAATCCCGGACAAAGTAATGAAAAACTGTTTTTT.

The chain carries TRBV9 and TRBJ1-2; no clear D. CDR1 is SGDLS, CDR2 YYNGEE, per germline. Trimming stripped 0 bases from V and 3 bases from J, with 18 bases between. This CDR3 spans 17 amino acids. CDR3 sequence reads: CASSVGSSLGSYYGYTF. For the CDR3, the DNA is TGTGCCAGCAGCGTAGGCTCTTCTCTGGGCAGCTACTATGGCTACACCTTC.

CDR3 bases: TGTGCCAGTAGTCACTGGACAGAAACCACCGCTAACTATGGCTACACCTTC. It yields the protein CASSHWTETTANYGYTF. The chain joins TRBV19 to TRBJ1-2, with D tentatively TRBD1 (6 bases). The CDR3 sequence is 17 residues long. Trimming removed 5 bases from V and 0 bases from J, with 19 bases in between. Germline V gene sequence: CDR1 LNHDA, CDR2 SQIVND (reference sequence).

V usage is TRBV5-6 and J usage is TRBJ2-7; 8 nucleotides align to TRBD1. There are 15 residues in the CDR3. With V trimmed by 4 bases and J by 3 bases, 9 bases remained unmatched. Germline V gene lookup returns CDR1 SGHDT and CDR2 YYEEEE. The CDR3 region has the DNA TGTGCCAGCAGCGGCGCCGGGACAGGCATCTACGAGCAGTACTTC. Protein sequence: CASSGAGTGIYEQYF.